The rows below give T cell receptor beta chains drawn from one sample of a study of blood T cell repertoires in COVID-19. Some clones are missing from TCRdb's copy, which holds only in-frame ones; the method was immunoSEQ multiplex PCR. The repertoire has approximately 130,000 clones, around 85% of them found once; the top ten carry approximately 4%. Sequenced sample: peripheral blood. The receptors originated from a human donor in a cohort sampled during active COVID-19. The CDR3 runs from the conserved cysteine through the conserved F or W. A D gene is named only where the DNA matches it firmly.

>TRBD1|TRBV7-2|TRBJ2-3
TGTGCCAGCAGCACAGGGGACACGCAGTATTTT
CASSTGDTQYF
>TRBD1|TRBV7-2|TRBJ2-1
TGTGCCAGCCGGACAGGGGAGTATAAGGGTGAGCAGTTCTTC
CASRTGEYKGEQFF
>TRBD2|TRBV14|TRBJ2-5
TGTGCCAGCAGCCAAGGACTAGCGGGGACGCAAGAGACCCAGTACTTC
CASSQGLAGTQETQYF
>TRBD1|TRBV7-8|TRBJ1-2
TGTGCCAGCAGCTTAGTAGGGCAGGGGGCGAGTGGCTACACCTTC
CASSLVGQGASGYTF
>TRBD1|TRBV6-5|TRBJ1-6
TGTGCCAGCAGGCTGGGACAGGCTAACACACCCCTCCACTTT
CASRLGQANTPLHF
>-|TRBV18|TRBJ1-1
TGTGCCAGCTCGGGGACTTTTGGGGTGGACACTGAAGCTTTCTTT
CASSGTFGVDTEAFF
>TRBD1|TRBV19|TRBJ1-1
TGTGCCAGTAGTGAGGGGGCGCGCACTGAAGCTTTCTTT
CASSEGARTEAFF
>-|TRBV4-1|TRBJ2-1
TGCGCCAGCAGCCAAGAGACTGGATACAATGAGCAGTTCTTC
CASSQETGYNEQFF
>-|TRBV6-1|TRBJ1-2
TGTGCCAGCAGTGAAGCTGGTATCCCCTCTATTGGCTACACCTTC
CASSEAGIPSIGYTF
>TRBD1|TRBV6-2/TRBV6-3|TRBJ1-5
TGTGCCAGCAGTTACTTGGGAAGGGACAGGTTTGGAGGCAATCAGCCCCAGCATTTT
CASSYLGRDRFGGNQPQHF